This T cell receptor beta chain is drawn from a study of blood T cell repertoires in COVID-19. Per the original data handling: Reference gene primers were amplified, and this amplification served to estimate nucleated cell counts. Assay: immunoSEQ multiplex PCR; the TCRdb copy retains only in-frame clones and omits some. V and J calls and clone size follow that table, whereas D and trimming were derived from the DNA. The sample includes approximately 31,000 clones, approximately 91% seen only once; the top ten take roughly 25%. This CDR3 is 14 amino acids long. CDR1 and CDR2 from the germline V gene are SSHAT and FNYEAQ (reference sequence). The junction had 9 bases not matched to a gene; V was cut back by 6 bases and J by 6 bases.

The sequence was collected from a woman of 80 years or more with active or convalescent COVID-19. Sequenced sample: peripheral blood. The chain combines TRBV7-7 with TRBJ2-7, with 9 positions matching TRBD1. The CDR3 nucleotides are TGTGCCAGCAGTCTCCGGGGGACAGGGAGCGAGCAGTACTTC. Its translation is CASSLRGTGSEQYF.